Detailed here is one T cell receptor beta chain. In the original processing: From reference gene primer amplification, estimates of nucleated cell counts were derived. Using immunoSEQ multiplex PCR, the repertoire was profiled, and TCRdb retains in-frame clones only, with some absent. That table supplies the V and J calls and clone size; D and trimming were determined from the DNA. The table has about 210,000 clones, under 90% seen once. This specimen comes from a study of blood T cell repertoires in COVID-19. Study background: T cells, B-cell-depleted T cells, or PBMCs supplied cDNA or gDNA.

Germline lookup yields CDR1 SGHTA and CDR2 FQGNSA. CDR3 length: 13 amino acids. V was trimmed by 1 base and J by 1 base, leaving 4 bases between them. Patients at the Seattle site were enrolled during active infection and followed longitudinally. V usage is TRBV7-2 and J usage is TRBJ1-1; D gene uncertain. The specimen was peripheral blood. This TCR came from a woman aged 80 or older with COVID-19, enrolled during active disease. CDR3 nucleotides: TGTGCCAGCAGCTTAGAACAGAACACTGAAGCTTTCTTT. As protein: CASSLEQNTEAFF.